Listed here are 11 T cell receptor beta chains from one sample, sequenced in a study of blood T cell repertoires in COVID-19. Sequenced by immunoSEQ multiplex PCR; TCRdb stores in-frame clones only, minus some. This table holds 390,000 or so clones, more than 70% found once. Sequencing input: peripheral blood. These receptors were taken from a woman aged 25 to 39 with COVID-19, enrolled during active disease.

The CDR3 loop is CAWSSRGHTEAFF. The CDR3 DNA sequence: TGTGCCTGGAGTTCTAGGGGCCACACTGAAGCTTTCTTT. This chain joins TRBV30 and TRBJ1-1, with D tentatively TRBD1 (5 bases). Between the trimmed V and J ends, which lost 2 bases and 3 bases, there was a span of 10 bases. CDR1 is GTSNPN and CDR2 is SVGIG in the germline V gene (reference sequence). The CDR3 is 13 residues long.

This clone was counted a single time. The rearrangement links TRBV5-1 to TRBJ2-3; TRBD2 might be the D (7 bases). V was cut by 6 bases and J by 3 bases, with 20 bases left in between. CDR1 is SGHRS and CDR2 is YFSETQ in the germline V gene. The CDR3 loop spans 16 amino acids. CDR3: CASTPGAGVLTDTQYF. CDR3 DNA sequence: TGCGCCAGCACCCCGGGGGCGGGAGTGCTAACAGATACGCAGTATTTT.

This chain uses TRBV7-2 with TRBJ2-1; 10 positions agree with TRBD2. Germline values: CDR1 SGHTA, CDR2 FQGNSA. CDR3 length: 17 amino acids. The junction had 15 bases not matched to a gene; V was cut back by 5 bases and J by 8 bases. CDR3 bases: TGTGCCAGCAGCCGCCCTGGTCGCGCAGCGGGAGGGCATGAGCAGTTCTTC. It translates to CASSRPGRAAGGHEQFF.

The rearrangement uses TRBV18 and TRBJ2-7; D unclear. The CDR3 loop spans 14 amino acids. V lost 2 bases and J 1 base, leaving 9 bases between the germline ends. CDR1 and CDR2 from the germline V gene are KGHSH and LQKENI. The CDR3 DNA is TGTGCCAGCTCACCAGTAGACACATCCTACGAGCAGTACTTC. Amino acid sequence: CASSPVDTSYEQYF.

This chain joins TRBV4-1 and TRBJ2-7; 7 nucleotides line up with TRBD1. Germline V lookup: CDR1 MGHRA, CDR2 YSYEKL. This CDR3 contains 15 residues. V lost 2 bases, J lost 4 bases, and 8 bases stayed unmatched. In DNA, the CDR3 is TGCGCCAGCAGCCAAACACCGGGACAGCGATACGAGCAGTACTTC. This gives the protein CASSQTPGQRYEQYF.

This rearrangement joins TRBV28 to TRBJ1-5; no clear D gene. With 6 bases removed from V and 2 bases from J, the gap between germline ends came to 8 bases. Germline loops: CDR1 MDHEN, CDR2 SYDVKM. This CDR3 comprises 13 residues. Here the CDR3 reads CASRAVGNQPQHF. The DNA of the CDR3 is TGTGCCAGCAGGGCGGTTGGCAATCAGCCCCAGCATTTT.

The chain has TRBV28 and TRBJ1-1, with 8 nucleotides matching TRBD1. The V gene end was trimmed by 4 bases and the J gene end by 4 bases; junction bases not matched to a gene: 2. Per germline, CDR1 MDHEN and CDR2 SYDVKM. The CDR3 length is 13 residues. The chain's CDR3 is CASSSGQGTEAFF. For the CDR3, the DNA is TGTGCCAGCAGTTCAGGACAGGGCACTGAAGCTTTCTTT. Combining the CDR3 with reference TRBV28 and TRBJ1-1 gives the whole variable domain DVKVTQSSRYLVKRTGEKVFLECVQDMDHENMFWYRQDPGLGLRLIYFSYDVKMKEKGDIPEGYSVSREKKERFSLILESASTNQTSMYLCASSSGQGTEAFFGQGTRLTVV.

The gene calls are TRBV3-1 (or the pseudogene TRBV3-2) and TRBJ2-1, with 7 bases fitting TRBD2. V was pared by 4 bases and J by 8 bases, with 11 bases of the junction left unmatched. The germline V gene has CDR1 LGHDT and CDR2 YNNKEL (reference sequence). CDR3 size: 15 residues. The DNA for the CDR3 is TGTGCCAGCAGCCCCGACGGGCGGGAGTGGGATGAGCAGTTCTTC. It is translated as CASSPDGREWDEQFF.

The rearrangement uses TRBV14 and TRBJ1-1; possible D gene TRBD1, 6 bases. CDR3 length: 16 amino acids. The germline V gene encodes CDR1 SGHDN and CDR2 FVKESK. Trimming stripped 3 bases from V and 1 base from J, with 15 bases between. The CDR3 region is CASSHFGRGTNTEAFF. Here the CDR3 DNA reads TGTGCCAGCAGCCATTTCGGCAGGGGTACGAACACTGAAGCTTTCTTT.

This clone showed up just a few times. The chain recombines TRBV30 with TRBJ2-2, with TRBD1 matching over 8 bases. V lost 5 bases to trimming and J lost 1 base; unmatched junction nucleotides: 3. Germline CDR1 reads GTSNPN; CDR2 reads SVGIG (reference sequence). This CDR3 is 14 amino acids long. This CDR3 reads CAWDRGGNTGELFF. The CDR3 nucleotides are TGTGCCTGGGACAGGGGTGGGAACACCGGGGAGCTGTTTTTT.

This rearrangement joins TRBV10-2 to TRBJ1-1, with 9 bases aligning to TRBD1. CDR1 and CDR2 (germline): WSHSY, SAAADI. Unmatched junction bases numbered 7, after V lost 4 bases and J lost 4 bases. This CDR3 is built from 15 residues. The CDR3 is CASSVTGTGTTEAFF. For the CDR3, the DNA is TGCGCCAGCAGTGTTACCGGGACAGGGACCACTGAAGCTTTCTTT.